This TCR beta chain was captured in a study of blood T cell repertoires in COVID-19. Assay used: immunoSEQ multiplex PCR; TCRdb lists only in-frame clones, some missing. There are approximately 250,000 clones in the sample; roughly 88% occur only once, and 2.2% lies in the top ten. The germline V and J ends were trimmed by 4 bases and 1 base, with 10 bases remaining between them. Germline CDR1 LNHDA, CDR2 SQIVND (reference sequence). The CDR3 loop spans 14 amino acids. This TCR was sampled from a man aged 25 to 40 who had recovered from COVID-19. This sequence joins TRBV19 and TRBJ2-5; D perhaps matches TRBD2 (6 bases). The sequenced material came from peripheral blood. The DNA of the CDR3 is TGTGCCAGTAGTAATCTGGGACTCCAAGAGACCCAGTACTTC. Its protein product is CASSNLGLQETQYF.